The 9 T cell receptor beta chains in this list originate from one sample, sequenced in a study of blood T cells in healthy people across ages. Primed by a sample-barcoded 5' primer and a J-beta primer mix, a second PCR proceeded for 7 to 11 cycles. TCRdb re-analysed the 5' RACE reads in MiXCR, keeping a single row per CDR3 protein. The sample comprises 1.5 million to 2 million distinct CDR3 sequences, roughly 52% of which are singletons, and approximately 2% rests with the top ten. The specimen sequenced was blood. These receptors all stem from a woman between 40 and 55 years old in good health.

This clonotype was detected once. This chain connects TRBV10-3 to TRBJ2-5; D is possibly TRBD2 (7 bases). The germline V and J ends were trimmed by 2 bases and 11 bases, with 21 bases remaining between them. CDR1 is ENHRY and CDR2 is SYGVKD in the germline V gene. The CDR3 runs to 15 residues. The CDR3 sequence is CAISEGGGGGDEQYF. Written as DNA, the CDR3 is TGTGCCATCAGTGAGGGTGGCGGGGGCGGCGATGAGCAGTACTTC.

Only a few counts were recorded for this clonotype. V and J are TRBV6-5 and TRBJ2-7, with 8 bases lining up with TRBD1. This CDR3 is 18 amino acids long. Per the germline V gene, CDR1 is MNHEY and CDR2 is SVGAGI. J lost 0 bases, V lost 4 bases, and 14 bases had no gene match. CDR3 loop: CASSSNVETGVYSYEQYF. CDR3 DNA sequence: TGTGCCAGCAGTTCGAACGTTGAGACAGGGGTTTACTCCTACGAGCAGTACTTC.

On this clonotype: One end of the junction is discordant with germline, which a read error may explain. V usage is TRBV7-9 and J usage is TRBJ1-2; D remains ambiguous. Germline CDR1 is SEHNR and CDR2 is FQNEAQ (reference sequence). This CDR3 has 15 amino acids. In DNA, the CDR3 is TGTGCCAGCGGATACCAAGACCGGCCGGGATATGGCCACACCTTC. It encodes CASGYQDRPGYGHTF.

This clonotype occurred a few times. This chain uses TRBV11-2 with TRBJ2-3, with TRBD2 identical over 8 bases. CDR1 and CDR2 from the germline V gene are SGHAT and FQNNGV. The CDR3 runs to 18 residues. V shed 1 base and J 5 bases; nucleotides not matched to a gene: 14. The CDR3 reads CASSLVSLGLGPIDTQYF. As DNA, the CDR3 is TGTGCCAGCAGCTTAGTATCTTTGGGACTAGGGCCTATAGATACGCAGTATTTT.

The J gene is TRBJ2-6, the V gene TRBV24-1, with D tentatively TRBD1 (7 bases). The length of the CDR3 is 17 residues. The V and J ends lost 5 bases and 2 bases respectively, with 15 bases between them. The germline V gene encodes CDR1 KGHDR and CDR2 SFDVKD. The CDR3 nucleotides read TGTGCCACCAGTGCCGGTACAGGGGAGGCTGGGGCCAACGTCCTGACTTTC. Translation gives CATSAGTGEAGANVLTF.

The J gene is TRBJ1-6, the V gene TRBV14, with D perhaps matching TRBD1 (6 bases). The CDR3 contains 16 residues. Looked up from germline, CDR1 is SGHDN and CDR2 is FVKESK. V was clipped by 1 base and J by 5 bases, with 12 bases between them. The CDR3 DNA sequence: TGTGCCAGCAGCCAAGTCGGGGGCATAAATAATTCACCCCTCCACTTT. Its protein product is CASSQVGGINNSPLHF.

The V call is TRBV6-2 or TRBV6-3, the J call TRBJ1-2; 8 bases map to TRBD1. Germline lookup yields CDR1 MNHEY and CDR2 SVGEGT. Unmatched junction bases numbered 9, after V lost 6 bases and J lost 3 bases. CDR3 length: 15 amino acids. Here the CDR3 reads CASRHPGGADYGYTF. The CDR3 DNA reads as TGTGCCAGCAGGCATCCAGGGGGCGCCGACTATGGCTACACCTTC.

The gene calls are TRBV29-1 and TRBJ1-1; 8 positions match TRBD1. CDR3 length: 13 residues. The V and J ends lost 7 bases and 5 bases, in that order; junction bases with no gene match: 9. Germline CDR1 reads SQVTM; CDR2 reads ANQGSEA. This chain's CDR3 is CSGTRTGSTEAFF. The CDR3 DNA sequence: TGCAGCGGGACTAGGACAGGGAGTACTGAAGCTTTCTTT.

The chain employs TRBV20-1 and TRBJ2-3, with D perhaps matching TRBD1 (5 bases). Germline V gene lookup returns CDR1 DFQATT and CDR2 SNEGSKA (reference sequence). Deletions cut 1 base from V and 0 bases from J, with 11 bases between. The CDR3 is 15 amino acids. The CDR3 coding sequence is TGCAGTGCTAGAGGGTCAGGGCCTAGCACAGATACGCAGTATTTT. This sequence encodes CSARGSGPSTDTQYF.